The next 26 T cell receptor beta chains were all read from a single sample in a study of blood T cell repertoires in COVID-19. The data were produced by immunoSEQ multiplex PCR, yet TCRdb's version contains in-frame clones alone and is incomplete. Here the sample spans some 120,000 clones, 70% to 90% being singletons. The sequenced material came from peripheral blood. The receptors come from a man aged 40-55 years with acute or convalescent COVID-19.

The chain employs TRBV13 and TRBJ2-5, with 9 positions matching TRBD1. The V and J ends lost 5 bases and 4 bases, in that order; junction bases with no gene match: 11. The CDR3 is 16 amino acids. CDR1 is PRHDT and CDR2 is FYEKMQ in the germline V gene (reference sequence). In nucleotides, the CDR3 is TGTGCCAGCAGCCGGCTCGGGACAGGGTCGTCAGAGACCCAGTACTTC. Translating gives CASSRLGTGSSETQYF.

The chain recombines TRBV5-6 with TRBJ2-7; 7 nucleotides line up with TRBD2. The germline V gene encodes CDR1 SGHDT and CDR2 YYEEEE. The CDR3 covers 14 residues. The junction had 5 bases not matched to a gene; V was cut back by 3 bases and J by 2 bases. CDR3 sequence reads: CASSSPGTTYEQYF. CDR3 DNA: TGTGCCAGCAGCTCCCCCGGGACTACCTACGAGCAGTACTTC.

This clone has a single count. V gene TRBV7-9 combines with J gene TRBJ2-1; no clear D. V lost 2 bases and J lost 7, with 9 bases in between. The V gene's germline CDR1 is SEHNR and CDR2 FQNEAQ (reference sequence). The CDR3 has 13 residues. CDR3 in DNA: TGTGCCAGCAGCTTAATACCCCAGAATGAGCAGTTCTTC. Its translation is CASSLIPQNEQFF.

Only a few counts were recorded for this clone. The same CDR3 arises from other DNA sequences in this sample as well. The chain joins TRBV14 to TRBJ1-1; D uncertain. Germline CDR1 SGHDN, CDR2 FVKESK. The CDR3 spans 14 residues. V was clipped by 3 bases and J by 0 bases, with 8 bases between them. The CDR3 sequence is CASSQAGMNTEAFF. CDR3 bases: TGTGCCAGCAGCCAGGCGGGGATGAACACTGAAGCTTTCTTT.

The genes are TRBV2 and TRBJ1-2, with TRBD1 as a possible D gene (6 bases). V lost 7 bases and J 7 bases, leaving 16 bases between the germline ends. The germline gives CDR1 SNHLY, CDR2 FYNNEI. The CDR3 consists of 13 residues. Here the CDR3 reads CASNWGQFGGYTF. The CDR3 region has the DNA TGTGCCAGCAATTGGGGACAATTTGGTGGCTACACCTTC.

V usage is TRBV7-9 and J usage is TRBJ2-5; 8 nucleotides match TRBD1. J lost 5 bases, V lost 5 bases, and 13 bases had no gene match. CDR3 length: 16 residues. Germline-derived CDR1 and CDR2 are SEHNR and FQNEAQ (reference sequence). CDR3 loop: CASSLGPGGAGETQYF. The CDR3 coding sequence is TGTGCCAGCAGCCTGGGACCAGGGGGCGCCGGGGAGACCCAGTACTTC.

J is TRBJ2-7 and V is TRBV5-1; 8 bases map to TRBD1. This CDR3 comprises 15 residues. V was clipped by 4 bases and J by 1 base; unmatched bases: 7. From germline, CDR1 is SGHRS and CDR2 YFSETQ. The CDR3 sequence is CASSRAGGFSYEQYF. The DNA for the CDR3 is TGCGCCAGCAGCCGGGCAGGGGGCTTTTCCTACGAGCAGTACTTC.

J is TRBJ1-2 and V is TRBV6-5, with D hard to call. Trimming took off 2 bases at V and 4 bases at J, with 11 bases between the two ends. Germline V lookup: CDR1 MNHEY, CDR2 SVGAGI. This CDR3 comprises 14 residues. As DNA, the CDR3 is TGTGCCAGCAGTTACAGCCGGGAGAGCTATGGCTACACCTTC. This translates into CASSYSRESYGYTF.

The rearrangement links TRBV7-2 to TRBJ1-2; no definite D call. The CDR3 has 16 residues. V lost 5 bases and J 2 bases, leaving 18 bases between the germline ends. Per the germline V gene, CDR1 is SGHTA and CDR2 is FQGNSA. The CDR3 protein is CASSPEIWTANYGYTF. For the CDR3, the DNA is TGTGCCAGCAGCCCCGAAATATGGACTGCGAACTATGGCTACACCTTC.

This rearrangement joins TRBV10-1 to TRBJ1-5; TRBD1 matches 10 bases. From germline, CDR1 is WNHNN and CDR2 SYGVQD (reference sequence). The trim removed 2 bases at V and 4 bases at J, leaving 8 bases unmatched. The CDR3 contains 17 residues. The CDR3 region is CASSEKDRGLDNQPQHF. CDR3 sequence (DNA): TGCGCCAGCAGTGAGAAAGACAGGGGGCTAGATAATCAGCCCCAGCATTTT.

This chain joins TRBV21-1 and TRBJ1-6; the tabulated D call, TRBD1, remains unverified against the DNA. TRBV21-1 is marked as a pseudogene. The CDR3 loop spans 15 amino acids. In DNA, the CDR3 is TGTGCCAGCAGCCGGGACAGGGGGTTTGGTTCACCCCTCCACTTT. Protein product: CASSRDRGFGSPLHF.

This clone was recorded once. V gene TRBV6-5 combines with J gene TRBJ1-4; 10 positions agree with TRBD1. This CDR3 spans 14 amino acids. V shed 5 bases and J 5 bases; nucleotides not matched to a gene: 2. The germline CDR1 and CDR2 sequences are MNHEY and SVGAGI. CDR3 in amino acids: CASSRDRGNEKLFF. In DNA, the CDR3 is TGTGCCAGCAGTCGGGACAGGGGAAATGAAAAACTGTTTTTT.

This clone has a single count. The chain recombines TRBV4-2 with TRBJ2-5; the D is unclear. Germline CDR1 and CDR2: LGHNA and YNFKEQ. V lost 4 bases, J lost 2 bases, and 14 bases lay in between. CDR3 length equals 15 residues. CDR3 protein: CASSPLESGQETQYF. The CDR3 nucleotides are TGTGCCAGCAGCCCCCTCGAATCCGGGCAAGAGACCCAGTACTTC.

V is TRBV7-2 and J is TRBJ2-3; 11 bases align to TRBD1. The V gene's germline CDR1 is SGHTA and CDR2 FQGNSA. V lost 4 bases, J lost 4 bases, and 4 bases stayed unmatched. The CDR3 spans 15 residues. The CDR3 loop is CASSWTGGRADTQYF. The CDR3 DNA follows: TGTGCCAGCAGCTGGACAGGGGGCAGGGCAGATACGCAGTATTTT.

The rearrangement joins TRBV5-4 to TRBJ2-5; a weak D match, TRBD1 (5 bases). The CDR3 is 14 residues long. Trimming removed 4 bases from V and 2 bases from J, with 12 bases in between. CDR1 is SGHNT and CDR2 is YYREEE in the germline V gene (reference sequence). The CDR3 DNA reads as TGTGCCAGCAGCCTCGGACACGAACAAGAGACCCAGTACTTC. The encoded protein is CASSLGHEQETQYF.

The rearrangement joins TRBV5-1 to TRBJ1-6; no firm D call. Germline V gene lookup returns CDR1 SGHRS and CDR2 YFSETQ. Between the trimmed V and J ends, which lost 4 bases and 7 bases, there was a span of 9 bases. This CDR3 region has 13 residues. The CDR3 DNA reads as TGCGCCAGCAGCGTAAACCAGAATTCACCCCTCCACTTT. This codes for CASSVNQNSPLHF.

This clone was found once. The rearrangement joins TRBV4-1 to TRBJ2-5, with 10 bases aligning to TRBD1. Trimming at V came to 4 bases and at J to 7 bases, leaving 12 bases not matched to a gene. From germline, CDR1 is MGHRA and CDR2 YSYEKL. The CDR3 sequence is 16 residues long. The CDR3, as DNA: TGCGCCAGCAGCCTAAATCCGGGACAGGGGTTAGGGACCCAGTACTTC. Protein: CASSLNPGQGLGTQYF.

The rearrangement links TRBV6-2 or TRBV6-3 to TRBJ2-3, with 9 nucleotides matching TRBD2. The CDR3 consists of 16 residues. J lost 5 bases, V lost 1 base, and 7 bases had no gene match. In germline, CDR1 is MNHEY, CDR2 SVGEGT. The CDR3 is CASSYYRRGGEDTQYF. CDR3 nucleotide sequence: TGTGCCAGCAGTTACTATCGGCGGGGGGGCGAAGATACGCAGTATTTT.

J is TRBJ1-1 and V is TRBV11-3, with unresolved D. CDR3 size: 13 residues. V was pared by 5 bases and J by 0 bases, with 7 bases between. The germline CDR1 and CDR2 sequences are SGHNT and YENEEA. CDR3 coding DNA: TGTGCCAGCAGCCAAGACATGAACACTGAAGCTTTCTTT. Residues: CASSQDMNTEAFF.

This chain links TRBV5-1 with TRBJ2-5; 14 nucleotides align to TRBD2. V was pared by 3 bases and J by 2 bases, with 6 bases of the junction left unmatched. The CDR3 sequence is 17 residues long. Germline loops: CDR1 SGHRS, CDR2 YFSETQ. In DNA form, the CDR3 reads TGCGCCAGCAGCTCGGGACTAGCGGGGGCGATACAAGAGACCCAGTACTTC. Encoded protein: CASSSGLAGAIQETQYF.

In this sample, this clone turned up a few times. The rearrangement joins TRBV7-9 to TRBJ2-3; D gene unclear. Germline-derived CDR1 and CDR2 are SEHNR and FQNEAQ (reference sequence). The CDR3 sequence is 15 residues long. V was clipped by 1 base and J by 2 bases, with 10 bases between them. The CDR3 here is CASSLGLAPTDTQYF. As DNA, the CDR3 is TGTGCCAGCAGCTTAGGGTTAGCACCCACAGATACGCAGTATTTT.

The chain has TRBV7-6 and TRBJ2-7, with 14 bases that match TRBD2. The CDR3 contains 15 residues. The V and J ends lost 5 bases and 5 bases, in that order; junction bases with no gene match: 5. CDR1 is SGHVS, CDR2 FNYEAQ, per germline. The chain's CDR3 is CASSPRTSGGNEQYF. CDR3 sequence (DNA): TGTGCCAGCAGCCCGCGGACTAGCGGGGGGAACGAGCAGTACTTC.

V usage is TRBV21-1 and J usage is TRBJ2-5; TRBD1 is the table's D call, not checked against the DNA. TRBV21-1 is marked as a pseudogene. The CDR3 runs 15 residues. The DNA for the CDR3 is TGTGCCAGCAGGACCTTGGGCCTTGCGTGGGAGACCCAGTACTTC. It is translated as CASRTLGLAWETQYF.

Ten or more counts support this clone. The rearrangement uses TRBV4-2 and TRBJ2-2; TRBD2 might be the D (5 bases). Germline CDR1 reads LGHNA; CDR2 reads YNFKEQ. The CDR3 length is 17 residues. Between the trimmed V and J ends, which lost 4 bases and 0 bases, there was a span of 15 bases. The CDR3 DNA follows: TGTGCCAGCAGCCCCCGGGGAACGGGGACGAACACCGGGGAGCTGTTTTTT. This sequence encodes CASSPRGTGTNTGELFF.

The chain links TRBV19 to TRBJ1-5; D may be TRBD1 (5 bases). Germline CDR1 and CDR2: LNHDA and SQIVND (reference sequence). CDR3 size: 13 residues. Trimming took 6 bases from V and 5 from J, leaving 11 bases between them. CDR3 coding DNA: TGTGCCAGTAGAGGGGCAGGTTATCAGCCCCAGCATTTT. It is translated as CASRGAGYQPQHF. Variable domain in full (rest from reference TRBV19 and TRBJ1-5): DGGITQSPKYLFRKEGQNVTLSCEQNLNHDAMYWYRQDPGQGLRLIYYSQIVNDFQKGDIAEGYSVSREKKESFPLTVTSAQKNPTAFYLCASRGAGYQPQHFGDGTRLSIL.

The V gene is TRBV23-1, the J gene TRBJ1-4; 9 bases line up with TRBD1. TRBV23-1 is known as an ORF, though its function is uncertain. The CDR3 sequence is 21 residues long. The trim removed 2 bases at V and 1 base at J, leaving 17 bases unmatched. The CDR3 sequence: CASSQPRRDRADCGTNEKLFF. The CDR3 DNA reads TGCGCCAGCAGTCAACCTCGCCGGGACAGGGCAGATTGTGGAACTAATGAAAAACTGTTTTTT.